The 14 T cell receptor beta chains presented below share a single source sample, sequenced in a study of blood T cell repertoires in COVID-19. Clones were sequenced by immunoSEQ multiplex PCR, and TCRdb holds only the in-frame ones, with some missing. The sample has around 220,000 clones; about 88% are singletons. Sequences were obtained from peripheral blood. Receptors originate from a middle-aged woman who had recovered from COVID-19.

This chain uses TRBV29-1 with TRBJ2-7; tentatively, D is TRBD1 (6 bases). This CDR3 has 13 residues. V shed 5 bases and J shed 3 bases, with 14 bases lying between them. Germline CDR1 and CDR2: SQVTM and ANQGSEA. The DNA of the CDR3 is TGCAGCGTTAGGACAGAGCCCATCTACGAGCAGTACTTC. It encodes CSVRTEPIYEQYF.

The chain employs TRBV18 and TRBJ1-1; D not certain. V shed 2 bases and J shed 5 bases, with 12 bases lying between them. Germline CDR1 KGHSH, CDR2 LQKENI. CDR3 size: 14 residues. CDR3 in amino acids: CASSPMEGGTEAFF. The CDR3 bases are TGTGCCAGCTCACCAATGGAGGGAGGGACTGAAGCTTTCTTT.

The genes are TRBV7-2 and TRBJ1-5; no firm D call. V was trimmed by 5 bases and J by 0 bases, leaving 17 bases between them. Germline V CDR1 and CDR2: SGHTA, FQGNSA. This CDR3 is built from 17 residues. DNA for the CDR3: TGTGCCAGCAGCGATACCCCGACACTTTATAGCAATCAGCCCCAGCATTTT. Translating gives CASSDTPTLYSNQPQHF.

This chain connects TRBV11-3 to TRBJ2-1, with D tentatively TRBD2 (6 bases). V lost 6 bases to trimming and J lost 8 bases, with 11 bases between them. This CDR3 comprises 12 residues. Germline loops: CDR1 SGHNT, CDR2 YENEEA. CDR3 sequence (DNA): TGTGCCAGCAGTCGGACTAATCATGAGCAGTTCTTC. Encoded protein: CASSRTNHEQFF.

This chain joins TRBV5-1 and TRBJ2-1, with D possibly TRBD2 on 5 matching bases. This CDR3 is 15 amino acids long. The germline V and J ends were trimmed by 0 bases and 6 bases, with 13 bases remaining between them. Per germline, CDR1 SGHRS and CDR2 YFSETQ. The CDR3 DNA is TGCGCCAGCAGCTTGGCCGTATCAGCGGTCAATGAGCAGTTCTTC. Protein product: CASSLAVSAVNEQFF.

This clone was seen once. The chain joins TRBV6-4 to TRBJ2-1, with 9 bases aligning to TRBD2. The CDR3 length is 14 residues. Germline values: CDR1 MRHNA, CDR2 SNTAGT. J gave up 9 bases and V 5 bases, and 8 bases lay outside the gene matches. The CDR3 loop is CASSSLAGRGEQFF. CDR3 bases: TGTGCCAGCAGTTCCCTAGCGGGAAGGGGTGAGCAGTTCTTC.

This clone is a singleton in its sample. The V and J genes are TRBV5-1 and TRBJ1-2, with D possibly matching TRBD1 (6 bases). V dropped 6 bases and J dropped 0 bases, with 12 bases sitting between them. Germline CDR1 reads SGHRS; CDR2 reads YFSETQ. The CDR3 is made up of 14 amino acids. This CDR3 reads CASTQGLANYGYTF. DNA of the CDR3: TGCGCCAGCACTCAGGGGTTAGCTAACTATGGCTACACCTTC.

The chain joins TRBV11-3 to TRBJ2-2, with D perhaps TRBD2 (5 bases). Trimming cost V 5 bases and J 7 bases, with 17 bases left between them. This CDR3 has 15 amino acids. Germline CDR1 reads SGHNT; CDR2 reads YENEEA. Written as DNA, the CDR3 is TGTGCCAGCAGCGACCGGACTTTTGAGGGCGGGGAGCTGTTTTTT. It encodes CASSDRTFEGGELFF.

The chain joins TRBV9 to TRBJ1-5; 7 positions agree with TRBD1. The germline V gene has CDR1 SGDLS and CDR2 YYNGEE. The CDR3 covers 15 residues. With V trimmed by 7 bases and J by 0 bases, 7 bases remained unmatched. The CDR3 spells CASGDSLNSNQPQHF. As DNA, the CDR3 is TGTGCCAGCGGGGACAGTCTGAATAGCAATCAGCCCCAGCATTTT.

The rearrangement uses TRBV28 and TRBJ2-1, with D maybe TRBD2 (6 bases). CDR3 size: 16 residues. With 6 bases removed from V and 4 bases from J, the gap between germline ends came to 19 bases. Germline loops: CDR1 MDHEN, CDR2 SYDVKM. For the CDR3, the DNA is TGTGCCAGCAGAGCGCCGGGACTTCACCTTTACAATGAGCAGTTCTTC. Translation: CASRAPGLHLYNEQFF.

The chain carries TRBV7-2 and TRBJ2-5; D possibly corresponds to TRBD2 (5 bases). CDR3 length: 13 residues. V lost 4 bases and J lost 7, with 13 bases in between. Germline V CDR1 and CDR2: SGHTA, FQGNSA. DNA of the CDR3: TGTGCCAGCAGCTCGGGGTTACTGGGGACCCAGTACTTC. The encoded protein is CASSSGLLGTQYF.

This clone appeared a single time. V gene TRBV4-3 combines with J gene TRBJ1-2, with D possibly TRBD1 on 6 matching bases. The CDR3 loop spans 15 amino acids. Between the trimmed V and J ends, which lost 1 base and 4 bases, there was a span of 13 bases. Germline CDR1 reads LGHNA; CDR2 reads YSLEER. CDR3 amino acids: CASSQVAGDLYGYTF. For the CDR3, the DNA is TGCGCCAGCAGCCAAGTGGCAGGGGATCTCTATGGCTACACCTTC.

The CDR3 DNA sequence: TGTGCCAGCAGCTCATACCGGGACAGGGGGACGGACACTGAAGCTTTCTTT. Translated: CASSSYRDRGTDTEAFF. This chain uses TRBV7-2 with TRBJ1-1; 11 positions agree with TRBD1. The CDR3 has 17 amino acids. Germline V gene lookup returns CDR1 SGHTA and CDR2 FQGNSA. With 4 bases clipped from V and 3 bases from J, the junction kept 10 bases outside the gene matches.

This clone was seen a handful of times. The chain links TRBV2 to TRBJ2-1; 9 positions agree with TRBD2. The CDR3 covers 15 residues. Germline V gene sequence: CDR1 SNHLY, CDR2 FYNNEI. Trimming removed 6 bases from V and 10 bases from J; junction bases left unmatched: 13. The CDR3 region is CASSPGLAGLGEQFF. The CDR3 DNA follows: TGTGCCAGCAGCCCGGGACTAGCAGGGCTAGGGGAGCAGTTCTTC. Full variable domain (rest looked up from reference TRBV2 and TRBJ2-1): EPEVTQTPSHQVTQMGQEVILRCVPISNHLYFYWYRQILGQKVEFLVSFYNNEISEKSEIFDDQFSVERPDGSNFTLKIRSTKLEDSAMYFCASSPGLAGLGEQFFGPGTRLTVL.